This T cell receptor (beta chain) was found in a study of post-analysis software for immune sequencing data. Whole-study findings and limits: There was significantly lower normalized Chao1 diversity in multiple sclerosis patients than in controls. Samples made in the same batch grouped tightly together by F measure. Comparison of patients with controls showed five TRBV segments more frequent in patients, TRBV5-6, TRBV5-1 and TRBV20-1 among them.

CDR3 size: 14 residues. After removal of 5 bases from V and 6 bases from J, the junction contained 5 bases not matched to a gene. From germline, CDR1 is MNHEY and CDR2 SMNVEV (reference sequence). Each TCR beta cDNA library carried unique molecular identifiers. Each CDR3 protein gets one entry after TCRdb re-called the PCR reads with MiXCR. The sample carries hundreds of thousands of distinct CDR3 sequences, 45% recorded once. This clonotype has a handful of counts. Its antigen is still unknown. This chain connects TRBV27 to TRBJ2-3; TRBD1 matches at 10 bases. Sequencing was performed on blood. This TCR came from a girl between 5 and 17 years old with multiple sclerosis. The CDR3 coding sequence is TGTGCCAGCAGTCCAAGGACAGGGGGGGATACGCAGTATTTT. Translating gives CASSPRTGGDTQYF.